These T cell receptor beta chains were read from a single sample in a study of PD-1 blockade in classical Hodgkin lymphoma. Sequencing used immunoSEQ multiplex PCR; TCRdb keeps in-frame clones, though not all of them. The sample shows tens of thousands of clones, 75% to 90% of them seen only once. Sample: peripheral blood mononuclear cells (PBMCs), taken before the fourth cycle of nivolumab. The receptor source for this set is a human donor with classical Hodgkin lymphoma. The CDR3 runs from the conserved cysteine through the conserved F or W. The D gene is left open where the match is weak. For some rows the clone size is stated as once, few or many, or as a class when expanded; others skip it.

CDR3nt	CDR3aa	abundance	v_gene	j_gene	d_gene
TGTGCCAGCAGCCAAGACCTCTCCATGGGCTACTCCTACGAGCAGTACTTC	CASSQDLSMGYSYEQYF	.	TRBV4-2	TRBJ2-7	.
TGTGCCAGCAGGAGGACAGTCTCTAGCAATCAGCCCCAGCATTTT	CASRRTVSSNQPQHF	.	TRBV28	TRBJ1-5	.
TGTGCCAGTAAATCCATGAATCAGCCCCAGCATTTT	CASKSMNQPQHF	.	TRBV19	TRBJ1-5	.
TGTGCCAGCAGCCACTTCCCGGGAACCTACGAGCAGTACTTC	CASSHFPGTYEQYF	.	TRBV6-6	TRBJ2-7	.
TGTGCCAGCAGCGTAGGAGAGGACTCTGGAAACACCATATATTTT	CASSVGEDSGNTIYF	.	TRBV9	TRBJ1-3	.
TGCGCCAGCAGCCAAGATTCTTTGGGACAAGATAGCAATCAGCCCCAGCATTTT	CASSQDSLGQDSNQPQHF	.	TRBV4-1	TRBJ1-5	.
TGTGCCAGCAGTTCCCCTACCCTCTCGGGCTACACCTTC	CASSSPTLSGYTF	.	TRBV28	TRBJ1-2	.
TGCAGCGGAGACTTTGGGACAGAAAGCACTGAAGCTTTCTTT	CSGDFGTESTEAFF	.	TRBV29-1	TRBJ1-1	TRBD1
TGTGCCAGTAGTACCTGGGGACAGGGGGACGGCTACACCTTC	CASSTWGQGDGYTF	.	TRBV19	TRBJ1-2	TRBD1
TGTGCCAGCAGCTCCCGGGACTCACAGACAGATACGCAGTATTTT	CASSSRDSQTDTQYF	.	TRBV11-3	TRBJ2-3	.
TGTGCCAGCAGCGCCGGACTAGCGGGGTCAGAGCAGTTCTTC	CASSAGLAGSEQFF	.	TRBV7-3	TRBJ2-1	TRBD2
TGTGCCAGCAGTGAATCTAAGGGGAGGGACTCGATCTATGGCTACACCTTC	CASSESKGRDSIYGYTF	.	TRBV25-1	TRBJ1-2	.
TGTGCCAGCAGCTTGCTACCAACTAATGAAAAACTGTTTTTT	CASSLLPTNEKLFF	.	TRBV5-4	TRBJ1-4	.
TGTGCCAGCAGCATCCAGTTGGCAGGGAGAAATCAGCCCCAGCATTTT	CASSIQLAGRNQPQHF	.	TRBV7-2	TRBJ1-5	.
TGCAGTGCTAAAGGGCCTGATGAGCAGTTCTTC	CSAKGPDEQFF	.	TRBV20-1	TRBJ2-1	.
TGTGCCAGCAGCCCCCATACAGGGGATGGAAACACCATATATTTT	CASSPHTGDGNTIYF	.	TRBV6-5	TRBJ1-3	TRBD1
TGTGCCAGCAGCTTTAAAGGGGGCGGCACTGAAGCTTTCTTT	CASSFKGGGTEAFF	.	TRBV7-2	TRBJ1-1	TRBD1
TGTGCCAGCAGGGGAGCTACAGCTGCTTTTTACTTC	CASRGATAAFYF	.	TRBV27	TRBJ2-5	.
TGTGCCAAGGACAGGGGGTCATCCACCGGGGAGCTGTTTTTT	CAKDRGSSTGELFF	once	TRBV2	TRBJ2-2	TRBD1
TGTGCCAGCAGTTATCAGGGCGACACTGAAGCTTTCTTT	CASSYQGDTEAFF	.	TRBV6-5	TRBJ1-1	.
TGTGCCAGCAGCCCCCCGGGACTAGCGGGGGACAAGCAGTACTTC	CASSPPGLAGDKQYF	.	TRBV4-2	TRBJ2-7	TRBD2
TGTGCCAGCAGCCCCGGAGGCTTGAACACTGAAGCTTTCTTT	CASSPGGLNTEAFF	.	TRBV7-3	TRBJ1-1	.
TGTGCCAGCAGCTTAGTCAGCGGGAGATTGGGCACAGATACGCAGTATTTT	CASSLVSGRLGTDTQYF	.	TRBV7-2	TRBJ2-3	TRBD2
TGTGCCAGTAGTATAGCGGGAGGGCCCGCCGGGGAGCTGTTTTTT	CASSIAGGPAGELFF	.	TRBV19	TRBJ2-2	TRBD2
TGTGCCAGCAGCCAAAGCCTGACAGAATCGGAGGATACGCAGTATTTT	CASSQSLTESEDTQYF	.	TRBV4-2	TRBJ2-3	.
TGTGCCAGCAGCCAAGAAGAGGGGGGTAGAACCTTC	CASSQEEGGRTF	.	TRBV4-2	TRBJ1-2	.
TGTGCCATCAGGGAACAGGGCTACGAGCAGTACTTC	CAIREQGYEQYF	.	TRBV10-3	TRBJ2-7	.
TGTGCCAGCAGTTTACCCATAAGGGGCGAGCAGTACTTC	CASSLPIRGEQYF	.	TRBV28	TRBJ2-7	.
TGTGCCAGCAGCTTAGATCCCTGGCGGGAGGGCCTCAATGAGCAGTTCTTC	CASSLDPWREGLNEQFF	.	TRBV11-3	TRBJ2-1	TRBD2
TGTGCCAGCAGCCAAGAGCGACAGTCAAATTCACCCCTCCACTTT	CASSQERQSNSPLHF	few	TRBV4-2	TRBJ1-6	.
TGTGCCAGCAGCTTATGGGACAGCACAGATACGCAGTATTTT	CASSLWDSTDTQYF	.	TRBV7-6	TRBJ2-3	.
TGTGCCAGCAGCCGCCGGGGGATTGGGCCTTACGAGCAGTACTTC	CASSRRGIGPYEQYF	.	TRBV7-9	TRBJ2-7	.
TGTGCCAGCAGTGTGGTCCGGGAGGAAAAACTGTTTTTT	CASSVVREEKLFF	.	TRBV14	TRBJ1-4	.
TGTGCCAGCAGCTTAGGGACGGATCAAGAGACCCAGTACTTC	CASSLGTDQETQYF	.	TRBV7-6	TRBJ2-5	.
TGTGCCAGCTCGCCCTACCAATCTCAAGAGACCCAGTACTTC	CASSPYQSQETQYF	.	TRBV18	TRBJ2-5	.
TGTGCCAGCAGCTTACTACAGGGGTTAACCTACGAGCAGTACTTC	CASSLLQGLTYEQYF	.	TRBV11-2	TRBJ2-7	TRBD1
TGTGCCAGCAGTTTATTCGGCAGGGGGACCCCTGAAGCTTTCTTT	CASSLFGRGTPEAFF	.	TRBV28	TRBJ1-1	TRBD1
TGTGCCAGCAGTGCAACCGGGACAGGGACCCCTGAAGCTTTCTTT	CASSATGTGTPEAFF	.	TRBV6-5	TRBJ1-1	TRBD1
TGCGCCAGCAGCCAAGATATGGGCTCAGCCAATTCAAACGATGGCTACACCTTC	CASSQDMGSANSNDGYTF	few	TRBV4-3	TRBJ1-2	.
TGTGCCAGCAGCGGGATCACTGAAGCTTTCTTT	CASSGITEAFF	.	TRBV5-6	TRBJ1-1	.
TGTGCCAGCAGTTTTGGCAACACAGGTCAGCCCCAGCATTTT	CASSFGNTGQPQHF	.	TRBV27	TRBJ1-5	.
TGTGCCATCACTAGCGGGAGCGGCTCTGGGGCCAACGTCCTGACTTTC	CAITSGSGSGANVLTF	.	TRBV10-3	TRBJ2-6	TRBD2
TGTGCCAGCAGCATCAGGGTAGGGACCGGGGAGCTGTTTTTT	CASSIRVGTGELFF	once	TRBV7-4	TRBJ2-2	.